One and the same sample provided the 23 T cell receptor beta chains below, sequenced in a study of graft-versus-host responses after intestinal transplantation. Some clones are missing from TCRdb's copy, which holds only in-frame ones; the method was immunoSEQ multiplex PCR. This sample carries 45,000 to 60,000 clones, 85% to 95% of them seen once, and the ten largest clones take roughly 2.7%. Their antigens are not known. Sequenced here: unstimulated CD4+ T cells sorted from spleen or lymph node cells, sampled before transplant. The receptors originated from a human donor who was the organ donor for an intestinal transplant.

The chain recombines TRBV7-9 with TRBJ1-6; tentative D call: TRBD1 (5 bases). The V and J ends lost 4 bases and 4 bases respectively, with 20 bases between them. The CDR3 contains 18 residues. CDR1 SEHNR and CDR2 FQNEAQ come from the germline V gene (reference sequence). The CDR3 spells CASSSPPGAETYNSPLHF. For the CDR3, the DNA is TGTGCCAGCAGCTCCCCACCCGGGGCTGAAACGTATAATTCACCCCTCCACTTT.

CDR3 nucleotides: TGTGCCAGCAGCTTGGCAATCCTGGACAGGTCGTCTAGCAATCAGCCCCAGCATTTT. This translates into CASSLAILDRSSSNQPQHF. The chain links TRBV5-5 to TRBJ1-5; 7 bases agree with TRBD1. This CDR3 comprises 19 residues. CDR1 SGHKS and CDR2 YYEKEE come from the germline V gene (reference sequence). Trimming cost V 0 bases and J 0 bases; bases outside gene matches: 12.

The rearrangement joins TRBV28 to TRBJ2-1, with D perhaps matching TRBD1 (6 bases). Germline V lookup: CDR1 MDHEN, CDR2 SYDVKM. Deletions cut 5 bases from V and 8 bases from J, with 7 bases between. This CDR3 contains 11 residues. As DNA, the CDR3 is TGTGCCAGCAGTGGGGGCTATGAGCAGTTCTTC. Residues: CASSGGYEQFF.

V gene TRBV5-1 combines with J gene TRBJ2-5, with TRBD2 identical over 12 bases. This CDR3 comprises 17 residues. The trim removed 2 bases at V and 2 bases at J, leaving 7 bases unmatched. Per germline, CDR1 SGHRS and CDR2 YFSETQ. The CDR3 DNA reads TGCGCCAGCAGCTTCCCTAGCGGGAGGGCCGGGCAAGAGACCCAGTACTTC. Amino acid sequence: CASSFPSGRAGQETQYF.

The genes are TRBV4-1 and TRBJ1-2; 7 nucleotides match TRBD1. Per germline, CDR1 MGHRA and CDR2 YSYEKL. With 1 base clipped from V and 1 base from J, the junction kept 9 bases outside the gene matches. CDR3 size: 17 residues. Written as DNA, the CDR3 is TGCGCCAGCAGCCAAGTCAGCCAGGGACAGTTTAACTATGGCTACACCTTC. Its protein is CASSQVSQGQFNYGYTF.

The chain uses TRBV18 and TRBJ2-7; tentatively, D is TRBD2 (5 bases). Germline values: CDR1 KGHSH, CDR2 LQKENI. This CDR3 is built from 14 residues. V was cut by 3 bases and J by 6 bases, with 15 bases left in between. For the CDR3, the DNA is TGTGCCAGCTCACCCCCACCTCTAGCACGCGAGCAGTACTTC. Translated, it gives CASSPPPLAREQYF.

The chain combines TRBV10-1 with TRBJ2-2; 7 nucleotides line up with TRBD1. The CDR3 contains 19 residues. Trimming at V came to 3 bases and at J to 2 bases, leaving 15 bases not matched to a gene. Looked up from germline, CDR1 is WNHNN and CDR2 is SYGVQD (reference sequence). CDR3 in amino acids: CASSDGLDSGTENTGELFF. The CDR3 nucleotides read TGCGCCAGCAGTGATGGTCTTGATTCTGGGACAGAAAACACCGGGGAGCTGTTTTTT.

The chain combines TRBV28 with TRBJ2-1, with D perhaps assigned TRBD1 or TRBD2 (5 bases each). Trimming took 4 bases from V and 0 from J, leaving 13 bases between them. CDR1 MDHEN and CDR2 SYDVKM come from the germline V gene. The CDR3 sequence is 16 residues long. The CDR3 sequence: CASSSKRTSSYNEQFF. In DNA, the CDR3 is TGTGCCAGCAGTTCGAAGCGGACAAGCTCCTACAATGAGCAGTTCTTC.

The chain combines TRBV27 with TRBJ2-2; no reliable D call. This CDR3 is built from 15 residues. The germline V and J ends were trimmed by 2 bases and 4 bases, with 11 bases remaining between them. Germline CDR1 and CDR2: MNHEY and SMNVEV (reference sequence). CDR3 amino acids: CASSLIPGGTGELFF. The CDR3 region has the DNA TGTGCCAGCAGTTTAATCCCGGGCGGCACCGGGGAGCTGTTTTTT.

V gene TRBV4-2 combines with J gene TRBJ2-5; no reliable D call. Germline V CDR1 and CDR2: LGHNA, YNFKEQ. The V gene lost 1 base and the J gene lost 5 bases, with 8 bases spanning the gap. CDR3 length: 13 residues. DNA of the CDR3: TGTGCCAGCAGCCAAGGCATGGATGAGACCCAGTACTTC. Translation gives CASSQGMDETQYF.

This sequence joins TRBV19 and TRBJ1-1; 7 bases agree with TRBD1. This CDR3 spans 16 amino acids. The germline CDR1 and CDR2 sequences are LNHDA and SQIVND (reference sequence). The junction had 9 bases not matched to a gene; V was cut back by 4 bases and J by 1 base. This CDR3 reads CASSTVPGQRNTEAFF. The CDR3 DNA is TGTGCCAGTAGTACCGTTCCGGGACAGAGGAACACTGAAGCTTTCTTT. The full variable domain, in which reference TRBV19 and TRBJ1-1 provide the parts outside the CDR3, is DGGITQSPKYLFRKEGQNVTLSCEQNLNHDAMYWYRQDPGQGLRLIYYSQIVNDFQKGDIAEGYSVSREKKESFPLTVTSAQKNPTAFYLCASSTVPGQRNTEAFFGQGTRLTVV.

CDR3 sequence reads: CASSLEPGSDTQYF. DNA for the CDR3: TGCGCCAGCAGCTTGGAGCCAGGATCAGATACGCAGTATTTT. The gene calls are TRBV5-1 and TRBJ2-3; D is ambiguous. Germline-derived CDR1 and CDR2 are SGHRS and YFSETQ. Trimming took 0 bases from V and 4 from J, leaving 9 bases between them. This CDR3 is 14 amino acids long.

On this clone: A junction boundary mismatches the germline segment, possibly from a read error. This sequence joins TRBV2 and TRBJ1-2; the D gene is possibly TRBD1 (6 bases). Per germline, CDR1 SNHLY and CDR2 FYNNEI. The CDR3 loop spans 13 amino acids. CDR3 residues: CASSEGGKGGYTF. CDR3 nucleotides: TGTGCCAGCAGCGAAGGGGGAAAGGGAGGCTACACCTTC.

The chain uses TRBV9 and TRBJ2-1, with D uncertain. The V and J ends lost 3 bases and 6 bases respectively, with 16 bases between them. Germline loops: CDR1 SGDLS, CDR2 YYNGEE. The CDR3 runs to 15 residues. The CDR3 coding sequence is TGTGCCAGCAGCGCCCTAGTGGCGATCTCCAATGAGCAGTTCTTC. It is translated as CASSALVAISNEQFF.

V usage is TRBV28 and J usage is TRBJ2-3, with TRBD1 as a possible D gene (5 bases). From germline, CDR1 is MDHEN and CDR2 SYDVKM. The V and J ends lost 7 bases and 0 bases respectively, with 11 bases between them. The CDR3 spans 14 residues. The CDR3 DNA follows: TGTGCCAGCACAGTAGGGGCTAGCACAGATACGCAGTATTTT. It translates to CASTVGASTDTQYF.

This chain links TRBV9 with TRBJ1-2; D unresolved. The V gene's germline CDR1 is SGDLS and CDR2 YYNGEE. The CDR3 is 13 residues long. The germline V and J ends were trimmed by 1 base and 2 bases, with 6 bases remaining between them. This CDR3 is CASSVLTNYGYTF. The CDR3 coding sequence is TGTGCCAGCAGCGTACTGACGAACTATGGCTACACCTTC.

The chain links TRBV5-1 to TRBJ2-1; 7 bases align to TRBD1. V lost 3 bases, J lost 4 bases, and 7 bases stayed unmatched. Germline V gene data show CDR1 as SGHRS and CDR2 as YFSETQ. There are 15 residues in the CDR3. DNA of the CDR3: TGCGCCAGCAGCTCCGGACAGGCGTTATACAATGAGCAGTTCTTC. Translation: CASSSGQALYNEQFF.

V usage is TRBV15 and J usage is TRBJ2-2, with D possibly being TRBD1 (6 bases). Trimming took off 0 bases at V and 0 bases at J, with 11 bases between the two ends. This CDR3 is built from 17 residues. Germline CDR1 and CDR2: LNHNV and YYDKDF (reference sequence). The CDR3 is CATSRDLTGPNTGELFF. The DNA of the CDR3 is TGTGCCACCAGCAGAGATCTGACAGGACCGAACACCGGGGAGCTGTTTTTT.

V gene TRBV28 combines with J gene TRBJ1-5; 7 positions match TRBD1. This CDR3 spans 19 amino acids. CDR1 is MDHEN, CDR2 SYDVKM, per germline. The junction had 17 bases not matched to a gene; V was cut back by 5 bases and J by 1 base. The CDR3 region has the DNA TGTGCCAGCAGTCGCTGGGACAGAAAGGGTGTATGGAGCAATCAGCCCCAGCATTTT. Translation: CASSRWDRKGVWSNQPQHF.

This clone came up once. The chain has TRBV19 and TRBJ2-5; 10 bases are a match to TRBD1. CDR1 and CDR2 (germline): LNHDA, SQIVND (reference sequence). The CDR3 covers 16 residues. J was trimmed by 6 bases and V by 3 bases; bases with no gene match: 10. The chain's CDR3 is CASSMEGGQGRQTQYF. The CDR3 DNA reads as TGTGCCAGTAGTATGGAAGGGGGACAGGGGCGGCAGACCCAGTACTTC. Filled out from reference TRBV19 and TRBJ2-5, the complete variable domain reads DGGITQSPKYLFRKEGQNVTLSCEQNLNHDAMYWYRQDPGQGLRLIYYSQIVNDFQKGDIAEGYSVSREKKESFPLTVTSAQKNPTAFYLCASSMEGGQGRQTQYFGPGTRLLVL.

V and J are TRBV19 and TRBJ1-1; no reliable D call. Germline CDR1 and CDR2: LNHDA and SQIVND (reference sequence). The CDR3 is made up of 12 amino acids. Trimming cost V 3 bases and J 8 bases, with 10 bases left between them. CDR3 nucleotides: TGTGCCAGTAGTATGTTAAGCGGCGAAGCTTTCTTT. Translation: CASSMLSGEAFF.

The V gene is TRBV5-4, the J gene TRBJ2-4; 10 positions agree with TRBD1. Germline V gene sequence: CDR1 SGHNT, CDR2 YYREEE (reference sequence). V lost 2 bases, J lost 1 base, and 9 bases stayed unmatched. CDR3 length equals 18 residues. DNA of the CDR3: TGTGCCAGCAGCTTTGGACAGGGGGAGCTCGGGGCCAAAAACATTCAGTACTTC. Protein product: CASSFGQGELGAKNIQYF. Full variable domain (rest looked up from reference TRBV5-4 and TRBJ2-4): ETGVTQSPTHLIKTRGQQVTLRCSSQSGHNTVSWYQQALGQGPQFIFQYYREEENGRGNFPPRFSGLQFPNYSSELNVNALELDDSALYLCASSFGQGELGAKNIQYFGAGTRLSVL.

The chain couples TRBV27 to TRBJ1-4, with a tentative D call TRBD1 (6 bases). From germline, CDR1 is MNHEY and CDR2 SMNVEV (reference sequence). The ends were cut back, 0 bases at V and 2 bases at J, with 19 bases in the middle. CDR3 size: 19 residues. The CDR3: CASSLSDRTTGRTNEKLFF. The CDR3 bases are TGTGCCAGCAGTTTATCGGATAGGACTACAGGGAGGACTAATGAAAAACTGTTTTTT.